These 29 T cell receptor beta chains originate from one sample sequenced in a study of human versus mouse CDR3 diversity and MHC coevolution. Sequencing used immunoSEQ multiplex PCR; TCRdb keeps in-frame clones, though not all of them. The sample holds fewer than 80,000 clones; just under 95% are singletons and the top ten take more than 0.13%. The specimen sequenced was naive CD4+ T cells from blood. The sample's subset: CD45RO-negative CD62L-positive naive CD4 T cells. The receptors here all came from a person aged 25-75 years in good health.

V usage is TRBV27 and J usage is TRBJ2-5; tentative D call: TRBD2 (5 bases). This CDR3 has 13 residues. Germline CDR1 is MNHEY and CDR2 is SMNVEV (reference sequence). The V gene lost 5 bases and the J gene lost 5 bases, with 12 bases spanning the gap. The CDR3 bases are TGTGCCAGCAGTCTGGGTACTAGGGAGACCCAGTACTTC. Amino acids: CASSLGTRETQYF.

This chain connects TRBV5-1 to TRBJ1-1; no definite D call. This CDR3 comprises 15 residues. The V gene's germline CDR1 is SGHRS and CDR2 YFSETQ. The ends were cut back, 2 bases at V and 5 bases at J, with 16 bases in the middle. DNA of the CDR3: TGCGCCAGCAGCTTCTTCCCGGGAGTTGAGACTGAAGCTTTCTTT. Encoded protein: CASSFFPGVETEAFF.

The chain links TRBV29-1 to TRBJ1-1; possibly TRBD1 for D (6 bases). Germline values: CDR1 SQVTM, CDR2 ANQGSEA. This CDR3 has 16 residues. V was trimmed by 6 bases and J by 3 bases, leaving 23 bases between them. The CDR3 loop reads CSVGVFLTGLDTEAFF. Written as DNA, the CDR3 is TGCAGCGTAGGAGTATTTTTAACAGGGTTGGACACTGAAGCTTTCTTT.

The chain is built from TRBV7-9 and TRBJ1-6; 9 bases are shared with TRBD1. From germline, CDR1 is SEHNR and CDR2 FQNEAQ (reference sequence). Unmatched junction bases numbered 3, after V lost 3 bases and J lost 12 bases. The CDR3 contains 13 residues. The CDR3 reads CASSFTGGGPLHF. The CDR3 DNA reads TGTGCCAGCAGCTTTACAGGGGGCGGACCCCTCCACTTT. Full variable domain (missing parts from reference TRBV7-9 and TRBJ1-6): DTGVSQNPRHKITKRGQNVTFRCDPISEHNRLYWYRQTLGQGPEFLTYFQNEAQLEKSRLLSDRFSAERPKGSFSTLEIQRTEQGDSAMYLCASSFTGGGPLHFGNGTRLTVT.

The chain uses TRBV4-2 and TRBJ1-5, with a tentative D call TRBD1 (6 bases). Trimming removed 7 bases from V and 8 bases from J, with 24 bases in between. CDR1 and CDR2 from the germline V gene are LGHNA and YNFKEQ. The CDR3 runs to 16 residues. The CDR3 bases are TGTGCCAGCAAATCCCAGGGGCAGTCAGAAGGGGAGCCCCAGCATTTT. This codes for CASKSQGQSEGEPQHF.

This clone was counted a few times. V usage is TRBV21-1 and J usage is TRBJ1-5. TRBV21-1 corresponds to a pseudogene. The CDR3 extends over 19 amino acids. The CDR3 reads CASSKGFLDRGSSNQPQHF. In DNA, the CDR3 is TGTGCCAGCAGCAAAGGCTTTTTAGACCGCGGGTCAAGCAATCAGCCCCAGCATTTT.

The chain combines TRBV12-5 with TRBJ2-5; 7 nucleotides match TRBD1. This CDR3 contains 15 residues. Trimming removed 7 bases from V and 4 bases from J; junction bases left unmatched: 12. Germline V gives CDR1 LGHNT, CDR2 FRNRAP. CDR3 residues: CASAWGRGPRETQYF. In DNA, the CDR3 is TGTGCTAGTGCCTGGGGAAGGGGGCCGCGAGAGACCCAGTACTTC.

The CDR3 loop is CASSPQGRNGANVLTF. The CDR3 DNA reads TGCGCCAGCAGCCCACAGGGCAGAAATGGGGCCAACGTCCTGACTTTC. The chain recombines TRBV4-1 with TRBJ2-6; D might be TRBD1 (6 bases). Trimming cost V 4 bases and J 3 bases, with 13 bases left between them. Germline V gene data show CDR1 as MGHRA and CDR2 as YSYEKL. The CDR3 covers 16 residues.

The rearrangement uses TRBV7-2 and TRBJ1-1; D gene unclear. Trimming shortened V by 6 bases and J by 0 bases, and 8 bases separated the two germline ends. The CDR3 has 13 amino acids. In germline, CDR1 is SGHTA, CDR2 FQGNSA. CDR3 DNA: TGTGCCAGCAGGTCAACAGTGAACACTGAAGCTTTCTTT. Its translation: CASRSTVNTEAFF.

The rearrangement joins TRBV7-3 to TRBJ1-1; no reliable D call. Trimming took 4 bases from V and 2 from J, leaving 8 bases between them. Germline-derived CDR1 and CDR2 are SGHTA and FQGTGA. The CDR3 sequence is 13 residues long. The CDR3 coding sequence is TGTGCCAGCAGCTCGGGAGGAAACACTGAAGCTTTCTTT. Translated, it gives CASSSGGNTEAFF. Full variable domain (rest looked up from reference TRBV7-3 and TRBJ1-1): GAGVSQTPSNKVTEKGKYVELRCDPISGHTALYWYRQSLGQGPEFLIYFQGTGAADDSGLPNDRFFAVRPEGSVSTLKIQRTERGDSAVYLCASSSGGNTEAFFGQGTRLTVV.

This chain uses TRBV5-1 with TRBJ2-5; maybe TRBD2 (5 bases). Trimming cost V 0 bases and J 1 base, with 16 bases left between them. CDR3 length: 17 residues. Germline CDR1 is SGHRS and CDR2 is YFSETQ. The CDR3 region is CASSLASLVSTQETQYF. In DNA, the CDR3 is TGCGCCAGCAGCTTGGCGTCACTAGTGTCCACCCAAGAGACCCAGTACTTC.

V is TRBV4-1 and J is TRBJ2-3; no clear D gene. The CDR3 sequence is 15 residues long. V was trimmed by 0 bases and J by 2 bases, leaving 9 bases between them. Per germline, CDR1 MGHRA and CDR2 YSYEKL. The CDR3 here is CASSQDWAFTDTQYF. The CDR3 nucleotides are TGCGCCAGCAGCCAAGACTGGGCGTTCACAGATACGCAGTATTTT.

This clone was recorded once. This sequence joins TRBV6-6 and TRBJ2-1; TRBD2 agrees at 12 bases. The junction had 1 base not matched to a gene; V was cut back by 4 bases and J by 6 bases. CDR1 is MNHNY, CDR2 SVGAGI, per germline (reference sequence). CDR3 length: 14 residues. As DNA, the CDR3 is TGTGCCAGCAGTTGGACTAGCGGGATCAATGAGCAGTTCTTC. Encoded protein: CASSWTSGINEQFF.

The chain combines TRBV19 with TRBJ2-7, with TRBD2 matching 8 bases. The J segment lost 2 bases and the V segment lost 3 bases, leaving 6 bases of the junction unmatched. This CDR3 has 15 residues. The germline V gene has CDR1 LNHDA and CDR2 SQIVND (reference sequence). CDR3 sequence (DNA): TGTGCCAGTAGTATCCCGGGACTAGGAGCCTACGAGCAGTACTTC. Amino acid sequence: CASSIPGLGAYEQYF.

The rearrangement links TRBV7-2 to TRBJ2-7, with a tentative D call TRBD2 (6 bases). Germline-derived CDR1 and CDR2 are SGHTA and FQGNSA. The V end lost 5 bases, the J end lost 2 bases, and 13 bases lay between the germline ends. This CDR3 is 14 amino acids long. The CDR3 region is CASSASGQPYEQYF. In DNA form, the CDR3 reads TGTGCCAGCAGCGCGAGCGGGCAACCCTACGAGCAGTACTTC.

The table lists this clone with a count of one. This rearrangement joins TRBV19 to TRBJ1-6, with D tentatively TRBD1 (6 bases). The germline V gene has CDR1 LNHDA and CDR2 SQIVND (reference sequence). The ends were cut back, 4 bases at V and 10 bases at J, with 14 bases in the middle. The CDR3 is made up of 14 amino acids. CDR3 sequence (DNA): TGTGCCAGTAGTAGACAGGTGCTTAACTCACCCCTCCACTTT. Translating it yields CASSRQVLNSPLHF.

The table lists this clone with a few counts. The CDR3 sequence is CASRGQGLTEAFF. CDR3 nucleotides: TGTGCCAGTAGGGGACAGGGTCTCACTGAAGCTTTCTTT. This chain uses TRBV19 with TRBJ1-1, with 9 bases lining up with TRBD1. The germline gives CDR1 LNHDA, CDR2 SQIVND (reference sequence). This CDR3 has 13 residues. J lost 4 bases, V lost 6 bases, and 3 bases had no gene match.

The chain is built from TRBV12-5 and TRBJ2-5, with D tentatively TRBD1 (5 bases). The DNA end is more similar to TRBJ2-7, so the J call may be wrong. Germline CDR1 is LGHNT and CDR2 is FRNRAP. The CDR3 spans 13 residues. The chain's CDR3 is CASGPDRIYEQYF. The CDR3 DNA reads TGTGCTAGTGGCCCAGACAGAATCTACGAGCAGTACTTC.

The chain links TRBV5-1 to TRBJ2-7; D gene unclear. CDR1 and CDR2 (germline): SGHRS, YFSETQ. V shed 0 bases and J shed 2 bases, with 9 bases lying between them. This CDR3 is built from 14 residues. The CDR3 DNA is TGCGCCAGCAGCTTGGTTCCTGGCCCCTACGAGCAGTACTTC. Residues: CASSLVPGPYEQYF. The variable domain in full, with the rest retrieved from reference TRBV5-1 and TRBJ2-7, is KAGVTQTPRYLIKTRGQQVTLSCSPISGHRSVSWYQQTPGQGLQFLFEYFSETQRNKGNFPGRFSGRQFSNSRSEMNVSTLELGDSALYLCASSLVPGPYEQYFGPGTRLTVT.

The chain links TRBV6-6 to TRBJ1-2; 8 bases are a match to TRBD1. Germline values: CDR1 MNHNY, CDR2 SVGAGI (reference sequence). V lost 6 bases, J lost 3 bases, and 9 bases stayed unmatched. This CDR3 is 15 amino acids long. The CDR3 DNA is TGTGCCAGCAGACGCCGGGACAGGCTCGACTATGGCTACACCTTC. Translation: CASRRRDRLDYGYTF.

The chain carries TRBV10-3 and TRBJ2-7; 7 nucleotides match TRBD1. V gave up 9 bases and J gave up 3 bases; unmatched junction bases: 5. From germline, CDR1 is ENHRY and CDR2 SYGVKD. The CDR3 is made up of 12 amino acids. The chain's CDR3 is CAIRDRDYEQYF. CDR3 sequence (DNA): TGTGCCATACGGGACAGAGACTACGAGCAGTACTTC.

The CDR3 loop is CASSDRGNTGELFF. The DNA for the CDR3 is TGTGCCAGCAGTGACAGGGGGAACACCGGGGAGCTGTTTTTT. The chain carries TRBV6-6 and TRBJ2-2; 8 nucleotides align to TRBD1. The J segment lost 1 base and the V segment lost 5 bases, leaving 0 bases of the junction unmatched. Germline V gene data show CDR1 as MNHNY and CDR2 as SVGAGI (reference sequence). The CDR3 runs 14 residues.

The chain is built from TRBV27 and TRBJ2-7; 10 nucleotides line up with TRBD1. V lost 3 bases, J lost 5 bases, and 4 bases stayed unmatched. The CDR3 totals 14 residues. The germline gives CDR1 MNHEY, CDR2 SMNVEV (reference sequence). The CDR3 region is CASSLGDRGNEQYF. The CDR3 DNA sequence: TGTGCCAGCAGTTTGGGGGACAGGGGTAACGAGCAGTACTTC.

The gene calls are TRBV11-2 and TRBJ2-2; D unclear. V was trimmed by 5 bases and J by 8 bases, leaving 18 bases between them. Germline V gene lookup returns CDR1 SGHAT and CDR2 FQNNGV. CDR3 size: 15 residues. The CDR3, as DNA: TGTGCCAGCAGCAGAACTCTAGACGGCCGGGGGGAGCTGTTTTTT. It encodes CASSRTLDGRGELFF.

This chain links TRBV19 with TRBJ1-5; TRBD1 matches at 10 bases. CDR1 and CDR2 from the germline V gene are LNHDA and SQIVND (reference sequence). J lost 7 bases, V lost 6 bases, and 6 bases had no gene match. The CDR3 is 14 residues long. The chain's CDR3 is CASSQDRGQQPQHF. CDR3 DNA sequence: TGTGCCAGTAGCCAAGACAGGGGGCAACAGCCCCAGCATTTT. Variable domain in full (rest from reference TRBV19 and TRBJ1-5): DGGITQSPKYLFRKEGQNVTLSCEQNLNHDAMYWYRQDPGQGLRLIYYSQIVNDFQKGDIAEGYSVSREKKESFPLTVTSAQKNPTAFYLCASSQDRGQQPQHFGDGTRLSIL.

V gene TRBV30 combines with J gene TRBJ2-1; 8 nucleotides align to TRBD2. The CDR3 is made up of 15 amino acids. The germline CDR1 and CDR2 sequences are GTSNPN and SVGIG (reference sequence). J gave up 5 bases and V 4 bases, and 10 bases lay outside the gene matches. The CDR3 sequence is CAWKTSSGFHNEQFF. The CDR3 DNA is TGTGCCTGGAAAACGTCTAGCGGGTTTCACAATGAGCAGTTCTTC.

This rearrangement joins TRBV9 to TRBJ2-5; 7 nucleotides align to TRBD1. Germline assignment: CDR1 SGDLS and CDR2 YYNGEE. J lost 2 bases, V lost 3 bases, and 4 bases had no gene match. The CDR3 totals 14 residues. The DNA of the CDR3 is TGTGCCAGCAGCGCCCCAGGGGGTCAAGAGACCCAGTACTTC. It is translated as CASSAPGGQETQYF.

The chain combines TRBV29-1 with TRBJ1-2; 7 bases line up with TRBD1. The CDR3 runs to 10 residues. Trimming at V came to 4 bases and at J to 8 bases, leaving 1 base not matched to a gene. Germline CDR1 and CDR2: SQVTM and ANQGSEA. The CDR3 bases are TGCAGCGTTGGACAGGGCGGCTACACCTTC. It specifies CSVGQGGYTF.

V and J are TRBV6-1 and TRBJ2-7, with a tentative D call TRBD1 (5 bases). V lost 1 base and J 3 bases, leaving 13 bases between the germline ends. This CDR3 spans 15 amino acids. The germline V gene encodes CDR1 MNHNS and CDR2 SASEGT. CDR3 sequence: CASSEGQPTNYEQYF. Here the CDR3 DNA reads TGTGCCAGCAGTGAAGGACAGCCAACCAACTACGAGCAGTACTTC.